Sequencing of this T cell receptor (beta chain) was carried out in a study of T cell repertoires in cytomegalovirus infection. Whole-study context: CMV infection plus the matching HLA type was flagged by public TCR beta signatures. Points from the study as a whole: Carriers of CMV and the relevant HLA type were discriminated by public TCR beta frequency.

Trimming shortened V by 8 bases and J by 0 bases, and 13 bases separated the two germline ends. This CDR3 spans 14 amino acids. TCRdb independently ran MiXCR on the reads; one entry per CDR3 protein. Here the sample spans roughly 800,000 distinct CDR3 sequences, about 28% being singletons. In its sample, this clonotype was seen a few times. The target antigen is unknown. The sequence was obtained from a human donor in good health (CMV status not recorded). Some clones in this sample may be carry-over from other donors' samples. The sequencing here drew on cultured CD8+ T cells from PBMCs, taken from culture after CMV antigen stimulation. This rearrangement joins TRBV12-3 or TRBV12-4 to TRBJ1-1; no definite D call. CDR3 region: CASGFLDLNTEAFF. The CDR3 region has the DNA TGTGCCAGCGGGTTCCTAGACCTGAACACTGAAGCTTTCTTT.